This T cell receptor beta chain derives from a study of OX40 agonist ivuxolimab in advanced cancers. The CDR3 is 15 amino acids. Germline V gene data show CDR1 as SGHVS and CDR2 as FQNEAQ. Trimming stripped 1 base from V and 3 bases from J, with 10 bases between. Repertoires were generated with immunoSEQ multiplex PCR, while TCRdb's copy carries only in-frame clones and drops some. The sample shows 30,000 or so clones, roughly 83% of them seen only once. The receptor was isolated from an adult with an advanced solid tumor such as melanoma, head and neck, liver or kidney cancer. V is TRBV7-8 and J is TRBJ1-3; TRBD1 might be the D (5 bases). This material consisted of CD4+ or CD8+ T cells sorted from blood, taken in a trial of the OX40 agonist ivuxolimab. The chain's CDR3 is CASSLGRGDGNTIYF. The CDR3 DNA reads TGTGCCAGCAGCTTAGGTCGGGGGGATGGAAACACCATATATTTT.